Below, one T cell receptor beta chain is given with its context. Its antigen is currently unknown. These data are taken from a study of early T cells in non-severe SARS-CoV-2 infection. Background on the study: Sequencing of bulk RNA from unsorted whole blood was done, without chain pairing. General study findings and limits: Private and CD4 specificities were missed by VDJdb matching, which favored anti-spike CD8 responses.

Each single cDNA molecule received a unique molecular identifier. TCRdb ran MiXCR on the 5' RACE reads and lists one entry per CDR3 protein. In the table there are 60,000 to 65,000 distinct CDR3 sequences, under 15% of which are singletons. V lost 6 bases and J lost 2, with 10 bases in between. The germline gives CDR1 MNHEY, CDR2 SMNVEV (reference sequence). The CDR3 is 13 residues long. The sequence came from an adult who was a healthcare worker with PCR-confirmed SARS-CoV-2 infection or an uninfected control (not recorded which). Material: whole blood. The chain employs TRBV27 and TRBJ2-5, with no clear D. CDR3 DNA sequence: TGTGCCAGCAGCCGGTCAGTTCAAGAGACCCAGTACTTC. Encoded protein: CASSRSVQETQYF.